A single sample is the source of the 3 T cell receptor beta chains below, sequenced in a study of blood T cell repertoires in COVID-19. Produced via immunoSEQ multiplex PCR; TCRdb's table is partial and in-frame only. Among more than 75,000 clones listed, approximately 81% were seen once. Sequenced sample: peripheral blood. These receptor sequences come from a woman in her seventies with acute or convalescent COVID-19.

This chain links TRBV24-1 with TRBJ2-1, with 9 bases lining up with TRBD1. This CDR3 has 15 residues. Germline CDR1 is KGHDR and CDR2 is SFDVKD. V was pared by 4 bases and J by 4 bases, with 4 bases of the junction left unmatched. The CDR3 region has the DNA TGTGCCACCAGTGAGACAGGGGGGGTTTACAATGAGCAGTTCTTC. The encoded protein is CATSETGGVYNEQFF.

The rearrangement links TRBV7-6 to TRBJ2-5; 9 positions match TRBD2. The V gene end was trimmed by 1 base and the J gene end by 7 bases; junction bases not matched to a gene: 10. Per the germline V gene, CDR1 is SGHVS and CDR2 is FNYEAQ. This CDR3 comprises 16 residues. CDR3 amino acids: CASSLERGAILGTQYF. As DNA, the CDR3 is TGTGCCAGCAGCTTAGAGCGGGGGGCCATCCTGGGGACCCAGTACTTC. Full variable domain (outside the CDR3, taken from reference TRBV7-6 and TRBJ2-5): GAGVSQSPRYKVTKRGQDVALRCDPISGHVSLYWYRQALGQGPEFLTYFNYEAQQDKSGLPNDRFSAERPEGSISTLTIQRTEQRDSAMYRCASSLERGAILGTQYFGPGTRLLVL.

This chain links TRBV7-2 with TRBJ2-1, with D perhaps matching TRBD1 (6 bases). Germline CDR1 is SGHTA and CDR2 is FQGNSA. The CDR3 runs 15 residues. The V and J ends lost 0 bases and 5 bases respectively, with 11 bases between them. The CDR3 DNA follows: TGTGCCAGCAGCTTAGCGCCAGGGGAGAACAATGAGCAGTTCTTC. Translation: CASSLAPGENNEQFF.